This T cell receptor beta chain comes out of a study of T cell responses to AZD1222 COVID-19 vaccine. Study conclusions and caveats: No repertoire was sampled before or during the peak T cell response, only after it.

Clones were read by immunoSEQ multiplex PCR, and TCRdb kept only the in-frame ones, dropping some. The table lists just under 80,000 clones, about 92% of them singletons, with under 5% in the top ten. V dropped 3 bases and J dropped 3 bases, with 5 bases sitting between them. This CDR3 has 12 amino acids. The V gene's germline CDR1 is LNHDA and CDR2 SQIVND (reference sequence). Notes on this clone: Its target is unknown.

The receptor's source is an adult who received the AZD1222 COVID-19 vaccine. Sequenced here: peripheral blood, sampled 28 days after the second AZD1222 dose. The chain uses TRBV19 and TRBJ1-2; no clear D. CDR3 sequence reads: CASSIRDYGYTF. The CDR3 DNA sequence: TGTGCCAGTAGTATTCGTGACTATGGCTACACCTTC.